The rows below give T cell receptor beta chains drawn from one sample of a study of blood T cell repertoires in COVID-19. Generated by immunoSEQ multiplex PCR, the TCRdb table keeps only in-frame clones and is missing some. Of about 110,000 clones in the sample, about 85% were seen once. The sequencing sample was made of peripheral blood. The receptors shown here come from a human donor in a cohort sampled during active COVID-19. CDR3s include the opening cysteine and the closing phenylalanine or tryptophan. A D gene is named only where the DNA matches it firmly. Clone size is stated in some rows and not others, as once, few, many or a class when expanded.

CDR3nt: TGTGCCATCAGCCGGGATAGCAATCAGCCCCAGCATTTT; CDR3aa: CAISRDSNQPQHF; abundance: NA; v_gene: TRBV10-3; d_gene: NA; j_gene: TRBJ1-5
CDR3nt: TGTGCCAGCAGCTTGATACCCCCAGGGGAGCAGTACTTC; CDR3aa: CASSLIPPGEQYF; abundance: NA; v_gene: TRBV5-8; d_gene: NA; j_gene: TRBJ2-7
CDR3nt: TGTGCCAGCGGTCGTTTAGCGGGGGGGCGGACAGATACGCAGTATTTT; CDR3aa: CASGRLAGGRTDTQYF; abundance: NA; v_gene: TRBV2; d_gene: TRBD2; j_gene: TRBJ2-3
CDR3nt: TGTGCCACCAGCAGAGTCCGACAGGCGACGGAGCCCCAGCATTTT; CDR3aa: CATSRVRQATEPQHF; abundance: NA; v_gene: TRBV15; d_gene: NA; j_gene: TRBJ1-5
CDR3nt: TGTGCCAGCAGTGAGCGGGACGATCTCACAGATACGCAGTATTTT; CDR3aa: CASSERDDLTDTQYF; abundance: NA; v_gene: TRBV27; d_gene: TRBD2; j_gene: TRBJ2-3
CDR3nt: TGTGCCAGCAGTTTAAGGGGCCAGGGATTTCAGCCCCAGCATTTT; CDR3aa: CASSLRGQGFQPQHF; abundance: NA; v_gene: TRBV28; d_gene: NA; j_gene: TRBJ1-5
CDR3nt: TGCGCCAGCAGCTCCTTCACCGAGGGTACTGGCGGCTACACCTTC; CDR3aa: CASSSFTEGTGGYTF; abundance: NA; v_gene: TRBV5-1; d_gene: NA; j_gene: TRBJ1-2
CDR3nt: TGTGCCAGCAGTTTATCTTGGGAGGACAGGGGGACGATATTTCAGTACTTC; CDR3aa: CASSLSWEDRGTIFQYF; abundance: NA; v_gene: TRBV28; d_gene: TRBD1; j_gene: TRBJ2-7
CDR3nt: TGCGCCAGCACGCTAACTACCTACGAGCAGTACTTC; CDR3aa: CASTLTTYEQYF; abundance: once; v_gene: TRBV23-1; d_gene: NA; j_gene: TRBJ2-7
CDR3nt: TGCGCCAGCAGCTCCCGAAGACCTAGAGACAATGAGCAGTTCTTC; CDR3aa: CASSSRRPRDNEQFF; abundance: NA; v_gene: TRBV5-1; d_gene: NA; j_gene: TRBJ2-1
CDR3nt: TGTGCCAGTAGTATGGGAGGTCTCTCCTACGAGCAGTACTTC; CDR3aa: CASSMGGLSYEQYF; abundance: NA; v_gene: TRBV19; d_gene: NA; j_gene: TRBJ2-7
CDR3nt: TGTGCCTGGCATGCAACAGGGGGTAAAGCTTTCTTT; CDR3aa: CAWHATGGKAFF; abundance: medium-sized; v_gene: TRBV30; d_gene: TRBD1; j_gene: TRBJ1-1
CDR3nt: TGCGCCAGCAGGGGACTTACAGATACGCAGTATTTT; CDR3aa: CASRGLTDTQYF; abundance: NA; v_gene: TRBV10-1; d_gene: NA; j_gene: TRBJ2-3
CDR3nt: TGTGCCAGCAGCCAACCGGGGGGCCCCGGGGAGCTGTTTTTT; CDR3aa: CASSQPGGPGELFF; abundance: NA; v_gene: TRBV7-2; d_gene: NA; j_gene: TRBJ2-2
CDR3nt: TGTGCCAGCACGCTGCCGGGAGCCTACGAGCAGTACTTC; CDR3aa: CASTLPGAYEQYF; abundance: NA; v_gene: TRBV5-6; d_gene: NA; j_gene: TRBJ2-7
CDR3nt: TGTGCCAGCGGCTTTCGGGGGGCATCTGGAAACACCATATATTTT; CDR3aa: CASGFRGASGNTIYF; abundance: NA; v_gene: TRBV28; d_gene: NA; j_gene: TRBJ1-3
CDR3nt: TGTGCCACCCGGACTGTTGGCCAGGATACGCAGTATTTT; CDR3aa: CATRTVGQDTQYF; abundance: NA; v_gene: TRBV7-2; d_gene: NA; j_gene: TRBJ2-3
CDR3nt: TGTGCCAGCAGCTTGTCAGGGTGGGTGGGGAATGAGCAGTTCTTC; CDR3aa: CASSLSGWVGNEQFF; abundance: NA; v_gene: TRBV7-3; d_gene: NA; j_gene: TRBJ2-1
CDR3nt: TGTGCCAGCAGCCCGCCGGGGACAGATACGCAGTATTTT; CDR3aa: CASSPPGTDTQYF; abundance: NA; v_gene: TRBV7-9; d_gene: NA; j_gene: TRBJ2-3
CDR3nt: TGTGCCAGCAGTTTACTCCGACTAGCGGGAAGCCCAGATACGCAGTATTTT; CDR3aa: CASSLLRLAGSPDTQYF; abundance: NA; v_gene: TRBV28; d_gene: TRBD2; j_gene: TRBJ2-3
CDR3nt: TGTGCCACCAGTGACCCCAGGGGTCCGGGAGAGACCCAGTACTTC; CDR3aa: CATSDPRGPGETQYF; abundance: NA; v_gene: TRBV24-1; d_gene: NA; j_gene: TRBJ2-5
CDR3nt: TGTGCCAGCAGTTATGACACTTACTCCTACAATGAGCAGTTCTTC; CDR3aa: CASSYDTYSYNEQFF; abundance: NA; v_gene: TRBV6-6; d_gene: NA; j_gene: TRBJ2-1
CDR3nt: TGCGCCAGCAGTTCTCATCGGGACAGGGACACCGGGGAGCTGTTTTTT; CDR3aa: CASSSHRDRDTGELFF; abundance: NA; v_gene: TRBV10-1; d_gene: TRBD1; j_gene: TRBJ2-2
CDR3nt: TGTGCCAGCAGCCCCCCGGACAGGGGCTATGGCTACACCTTC; CDR3aa: CASSPPDRGYGYTF; abundance: NA; v_gene: TRBV5-8; d_gene: TRBD1; j_gene: TRBJ1-2